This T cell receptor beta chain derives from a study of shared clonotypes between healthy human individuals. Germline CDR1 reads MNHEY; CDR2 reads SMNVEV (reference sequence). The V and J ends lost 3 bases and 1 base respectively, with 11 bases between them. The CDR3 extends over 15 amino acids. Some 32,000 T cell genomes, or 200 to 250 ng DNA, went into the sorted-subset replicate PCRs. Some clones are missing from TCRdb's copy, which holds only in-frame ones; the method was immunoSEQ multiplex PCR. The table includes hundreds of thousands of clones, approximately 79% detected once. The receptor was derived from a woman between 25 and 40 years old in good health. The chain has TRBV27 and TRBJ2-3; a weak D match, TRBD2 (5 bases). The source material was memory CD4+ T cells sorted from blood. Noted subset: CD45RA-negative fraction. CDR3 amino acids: CASSFSGWGTDTQYF. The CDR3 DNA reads TGTGCCAGCAGTTTTTCGGGGTGGGGCACAGATACGCAGTATTTT.